The present TCR beta chain was sequenced within a study of T cell responses to AZD1222 COVID-19 vaccine (dated by TCRdb to the early 2020s). For context, the study as a whole: AZD1222 recipients with second doses at about 4 weeks or about 12 weeks were pooled, because spike-specific TCR depth and breadth did not differ between schedules. A total of 230 to 250 trial participants underwent TCR sequencing, of whom about 200 received two doses of AZD1222 and about 25 received two doses of the MenACWY control vaccine. Trial participants were enrolled into age subgroups of 18-55, 56-69 and 70-plus years, which contained around 140, 26 and 57 TCR-sequenced participants, respectively. The research as a whole found: In the small 56-69-year group, the increase in depth fell short of significance, most likely because of low power. Because no day 14 peak-response samples were available, repertoires were characterized only after the peak T cell response. Epitopes outside the regions mutated in the B.1.351 and B.1.1.7 variants were reportedly recognized by nearly half of the unique spike-specific TCRs. Conclusions about previously exposed vaccinees are limited, since just five or six AZD1222 recipients were seropositive for SARS-CoV-2 at baseline. CD4 TCRs associated with the vaccine covered the entire spike protein, and the dominant responses were in regions 160-218 and 743-854. Participants were mostly white British, with more females than males. The authors suggested clonal diversity may have been underestimated. A significant rise in spike-specific TCR breadth and depth was observed after two AZD1222 doses relative to day 0 and relative to MenACWY recipients.

The CDR3 regions of human TCRbeta chains were analyzed by immunosequencing. Regarding the original processing steps: Repertoire TCRs were checked for matches against a reference library of SARS-CoV-2-specific TCRs that had been generated using the MIRA antigen-specificity platform. Breadth meant the fraction of unique TCRs that were SARS-CoV-2-associated, whereas depth meant the fraction of total T cells that were SARS-CoV-2-associated. Using the MIRA data, each spike-specific TCR was mapped to the spike region that the TCR reacts to and placed in a CD4 or CD8 class. Log10-transformed breadth and depth values were compared by one-way ANOVA with Sidak's multiple comparisons tests. TCRdb mirrors the immuneACCESS table, restricted to in-frame sequences. Some clones are absent from its copies; in checked studies, under half trace to an unresolved V gene, and the reason for the others is unknown. Clonal size and the V and J genes are those of that table, whereas D and trimming came from the DNA. The sample table lists 140,000 to 150,000 clones, 93% of them with a count of one. Jointly, the top ten make up approximately 2% of the sample.

According to the study, the label for this sample's time point signals: baseline before first vaccination. Samples from vaccinated people were obtained from the UK trials COV001 and COV002, which included a single-blind randomized controlled phase 2/3 trial of AZD1222 (ChAdOx1 nCoV-19) in healthy adults. For TCRbeta chain sequencing, PBMC samples were collected from trial participants at day 0 and at day 28 after the second dose. V sheds 1 base and J sheds 0 bases, leaving 16 bases between their ends. The CDR3 has 17 amino acids, counting the end cysteine and phenylalanine. The read is trimmed to its CDR3 DNA, 51 bases read in frame from base 1. The germline V gene encodes CDR1 SGHDT and CDR2 YYEEEE. Remarks on this clone: The antigen it binds to is not known. Nothing much larger sits one base from this clone, and base qualities are not available.

The TCR originated in an adult in good health. The sample consisted of peripheral blood, taken on day 0 of AZD1222 vaccination. The sequence is built from TRBV5-6 and TRBJ1-1; the D segment could be TRBD1, given 6 matching bases. The sequenced DNA is TGTGCCAGCAGCTTGTTGGGGGCAACAGGGATGAACACTGAAGCTTTCTTT. It encodes CASSLLGATGMNTEAFF.